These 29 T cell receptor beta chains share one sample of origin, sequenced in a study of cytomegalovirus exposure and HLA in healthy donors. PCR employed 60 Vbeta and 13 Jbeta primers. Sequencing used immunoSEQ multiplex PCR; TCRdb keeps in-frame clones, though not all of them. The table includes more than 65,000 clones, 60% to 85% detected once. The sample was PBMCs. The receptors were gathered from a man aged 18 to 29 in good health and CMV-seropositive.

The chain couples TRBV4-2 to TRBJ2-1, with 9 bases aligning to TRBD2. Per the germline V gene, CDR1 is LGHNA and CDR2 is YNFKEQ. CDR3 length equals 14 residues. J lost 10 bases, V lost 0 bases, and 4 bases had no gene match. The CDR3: CASSQDALAGEQFF. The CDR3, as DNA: TGTGCCAGCAGCCAAGATGCGCTAGCGGGAGAGCAGTTCTTC.

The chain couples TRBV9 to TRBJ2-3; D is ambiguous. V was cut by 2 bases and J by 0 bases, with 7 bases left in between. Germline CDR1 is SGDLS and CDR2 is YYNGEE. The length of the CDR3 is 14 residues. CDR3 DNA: TGTGCCAGCAGCGTGTCCGGGAGCACAGATACGCAGTATTTT. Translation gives CASSVSGSTDTQYF.

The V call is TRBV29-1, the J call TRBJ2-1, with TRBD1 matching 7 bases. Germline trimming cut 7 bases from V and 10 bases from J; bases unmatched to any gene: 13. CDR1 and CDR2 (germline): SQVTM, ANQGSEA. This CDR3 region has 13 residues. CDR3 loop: CSAGGTVQREQFF. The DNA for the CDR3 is TGCAGCGCAGGTGGGACAGTCCAAAGGGAGCAGTTCTTC.

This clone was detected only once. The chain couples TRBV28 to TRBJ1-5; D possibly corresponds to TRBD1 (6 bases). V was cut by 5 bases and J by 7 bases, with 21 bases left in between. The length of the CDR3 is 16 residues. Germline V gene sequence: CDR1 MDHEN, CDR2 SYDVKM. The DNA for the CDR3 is TGTGCCAGCAGTGCTTCCAGGGGCCTACGGGAACAGCCCCAGCATTTT. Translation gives CASSASRGLREQPQHF. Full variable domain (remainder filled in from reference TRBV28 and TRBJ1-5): DVKVTQSSRYLVKRTGEKVFLECVQDMDHENMFWYRQDPGLGLRLIYFSYDVKMKEKGDIPEGYSVSREKKERFSLILESASTNQTSMYLCASSASRGLREQPQHFGDGTRLSIL.

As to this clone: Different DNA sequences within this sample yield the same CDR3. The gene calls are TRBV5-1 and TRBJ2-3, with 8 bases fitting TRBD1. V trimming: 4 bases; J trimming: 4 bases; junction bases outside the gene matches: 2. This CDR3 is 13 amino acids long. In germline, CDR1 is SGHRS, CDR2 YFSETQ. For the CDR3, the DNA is TGCGCCAGCAGCCGGACAGGGCCAGATACGCAGTATTTT. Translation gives CASSRTGPDTQYF.

CDR3: CASSYGVGRDGYTF. The CDR3 coding sequence is TGTGCCAGCAGTTACGGCGTCGGGAGGGATGGCTACACCTTC. The V and J genes are TRBV6-5 and TRBJ1-2; D remains unclear. Germline values: CDR1 MNHEY, CDR2 SVGAGI. The CDR3 is 14 residues long. V lost 2 bases and J lost 6, with 13 bases in between.

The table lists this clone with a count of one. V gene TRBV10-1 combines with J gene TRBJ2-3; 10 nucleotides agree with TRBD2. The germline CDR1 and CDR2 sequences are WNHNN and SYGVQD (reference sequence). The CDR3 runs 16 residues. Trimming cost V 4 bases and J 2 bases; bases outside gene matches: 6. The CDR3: CASSVVTSGNTDTQYF. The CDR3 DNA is TGCGCCAGCAGTGTGGTTACTAGCGGGAACACAGATACGCAGTATTTT.

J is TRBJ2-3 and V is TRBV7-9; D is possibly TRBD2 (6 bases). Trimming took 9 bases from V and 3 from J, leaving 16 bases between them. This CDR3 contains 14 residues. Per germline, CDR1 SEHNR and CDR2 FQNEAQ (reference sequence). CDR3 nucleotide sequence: TGTGCCAGTCACCCTAGCGCCGAGACAGATACGCAGTATTTT. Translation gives CASHPSAETDTQYF.

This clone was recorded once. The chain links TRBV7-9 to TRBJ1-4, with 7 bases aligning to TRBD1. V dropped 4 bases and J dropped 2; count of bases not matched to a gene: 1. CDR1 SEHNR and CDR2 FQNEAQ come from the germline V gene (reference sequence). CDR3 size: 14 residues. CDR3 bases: TGTGCCAGCAGCTCCAGGGGGACTAATGAAAAACTGTTTTTT. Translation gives CASSSRGTNEKLFF. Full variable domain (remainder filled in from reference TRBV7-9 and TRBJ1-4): DTGVSQNPRHKITKRGQNVTFRCDPISEHNRLYWYRQTLGQGPEFLTYFQNEAQLEKSRLLSDRFSAERPKGSFSTLEIQRTEQGDSAMYLCASSSRGTNEKLFFGSGTQLSVL.

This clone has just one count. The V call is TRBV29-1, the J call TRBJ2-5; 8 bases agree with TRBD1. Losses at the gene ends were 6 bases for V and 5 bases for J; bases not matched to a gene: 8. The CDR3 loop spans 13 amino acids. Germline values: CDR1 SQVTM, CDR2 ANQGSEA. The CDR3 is CSVRQGMLETQYF. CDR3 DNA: TGCAGCGTCCGACAGGGGATGTTGGAGACCCAGTACTTC.

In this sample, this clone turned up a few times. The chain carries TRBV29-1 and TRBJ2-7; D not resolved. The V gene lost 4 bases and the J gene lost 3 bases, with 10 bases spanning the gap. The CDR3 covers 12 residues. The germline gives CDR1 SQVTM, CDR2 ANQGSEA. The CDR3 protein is CSVGQNLYEQYF. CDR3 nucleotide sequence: TGCAGCGTTGGGCAAAACCTCTACGAGCAGTACTTC.

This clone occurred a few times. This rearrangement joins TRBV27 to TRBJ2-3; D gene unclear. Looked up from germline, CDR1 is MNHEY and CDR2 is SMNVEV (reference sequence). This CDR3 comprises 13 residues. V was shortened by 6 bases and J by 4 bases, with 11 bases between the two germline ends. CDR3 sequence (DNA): TGTGCCAGCAGCCAAATGGCATCAGATACGCAGTATTTT. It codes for CASSQMASDTQYF.

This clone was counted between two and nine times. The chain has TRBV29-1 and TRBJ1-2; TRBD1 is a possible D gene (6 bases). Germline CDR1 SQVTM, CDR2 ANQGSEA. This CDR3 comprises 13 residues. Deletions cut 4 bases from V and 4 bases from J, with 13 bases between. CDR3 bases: TGCAGCGTTGGGCAGGGGCGATTCTATGGCTACACCTTC. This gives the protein CSVGQGRFYGYTF.

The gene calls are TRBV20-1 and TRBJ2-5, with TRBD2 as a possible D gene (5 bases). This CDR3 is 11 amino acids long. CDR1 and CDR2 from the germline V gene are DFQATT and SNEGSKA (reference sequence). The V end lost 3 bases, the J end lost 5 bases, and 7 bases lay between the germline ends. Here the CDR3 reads CSARRGETQYF. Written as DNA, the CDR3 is TGCAGTGCTAGGAGAGGGGAGACCCAGTACTTC.

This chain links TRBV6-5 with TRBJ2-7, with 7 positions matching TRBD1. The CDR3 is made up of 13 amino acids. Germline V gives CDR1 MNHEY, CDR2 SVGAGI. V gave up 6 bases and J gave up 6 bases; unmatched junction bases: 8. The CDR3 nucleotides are TGTGCCAGCAGATTAACAGGGGAACGCGAGCAGTACTTC. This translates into CASRLTGEREQYF.

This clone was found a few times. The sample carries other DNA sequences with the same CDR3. The CDR3 coding sequence is TGTGCCAGCAGTCTCAGGGGCACTGAAGCTTTCTTT. It encodes CASSLRGTEAFF. This chain uses TRBV28 with TRBJ1-1, with a possible D match to TRBD1 (6 bases). The CDR3 is 12 residues long. Germline CDR1 is MDHEN and CDR2 is SYDVKM. V dropped 5 bases and J dropped 4 bases, with 8 bases sitting between them.

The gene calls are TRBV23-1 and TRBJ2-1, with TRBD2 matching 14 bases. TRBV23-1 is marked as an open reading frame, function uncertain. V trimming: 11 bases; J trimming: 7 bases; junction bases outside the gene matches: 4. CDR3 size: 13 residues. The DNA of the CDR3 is TGCGCCCGTTGGACTAGCGGGAGGAATGAGCAGTTCTTC. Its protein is CARWTSGRNEQFF.

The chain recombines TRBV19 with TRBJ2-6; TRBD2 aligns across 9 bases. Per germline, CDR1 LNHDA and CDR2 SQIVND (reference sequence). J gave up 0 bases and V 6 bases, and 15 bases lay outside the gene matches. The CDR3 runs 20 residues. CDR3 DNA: TGTGCCAGTAGCATTTCAGACGCAGCGGGAGGCCTCTCTGGGGCCAACGTCCTGACTTTC. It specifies CASSISDAAGGLSGANVLTF.

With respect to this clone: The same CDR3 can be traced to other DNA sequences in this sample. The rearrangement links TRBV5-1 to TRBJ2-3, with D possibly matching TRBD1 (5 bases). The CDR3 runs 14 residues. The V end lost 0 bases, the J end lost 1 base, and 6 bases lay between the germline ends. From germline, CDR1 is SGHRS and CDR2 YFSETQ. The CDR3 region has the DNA TGCGCCAGCAGCTTGGGGGGCCGCACAGATACGCAGTATTTT. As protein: CASSLGGRTDTQYF.

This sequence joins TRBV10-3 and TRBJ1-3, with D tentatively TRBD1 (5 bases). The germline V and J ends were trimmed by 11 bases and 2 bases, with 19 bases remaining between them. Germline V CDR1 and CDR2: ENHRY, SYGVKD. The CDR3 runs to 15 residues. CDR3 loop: CASGGVRATGNTIYF. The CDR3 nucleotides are TGTGCCTCGGGAGGGGTCAGGGCCACTGGAAACACCATATATTTT.

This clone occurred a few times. The DNA for the CDR3 is TGTGCCAGCAGTGAATGGCAAAGTGAAGCTTTCTTT. Protein: CASSEWQSEAFF. The genes are TRBV2 and TRBJ1-1; D gene uncertain. Trimming pared 2 bases from V and 7 bases from J, leaving 8 bases between. The CDR3 totals 12 residues. The V gene's germline CDR1 is SNHLY and CDR2 FYNNEI.

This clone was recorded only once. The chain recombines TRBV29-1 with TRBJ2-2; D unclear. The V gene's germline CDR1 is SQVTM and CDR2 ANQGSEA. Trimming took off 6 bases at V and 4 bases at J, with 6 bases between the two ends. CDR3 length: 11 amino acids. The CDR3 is CSVRITGELFF. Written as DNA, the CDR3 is TGCAGCGTCAGAATCACCGGGGAGCTGTTTTTT.

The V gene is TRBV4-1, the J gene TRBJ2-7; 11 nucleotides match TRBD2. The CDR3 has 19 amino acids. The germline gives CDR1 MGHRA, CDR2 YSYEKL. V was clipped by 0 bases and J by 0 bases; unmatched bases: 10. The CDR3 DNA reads TGCGCCAGCAGCCAAGATCCCACTAGCGGGAGATACCACTCCTACGAGCAGTACTTC. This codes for CASSQDPTSGRYHSYEQYF.

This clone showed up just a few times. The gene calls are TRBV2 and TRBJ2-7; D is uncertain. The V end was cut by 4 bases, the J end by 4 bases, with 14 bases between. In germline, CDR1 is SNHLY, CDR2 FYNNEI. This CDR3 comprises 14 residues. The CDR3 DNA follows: TGTGCCAGCAGTGCACCAGGTCCGCCGTACGAGCAGTACTTC. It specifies CASSAPGPPYEQYF.

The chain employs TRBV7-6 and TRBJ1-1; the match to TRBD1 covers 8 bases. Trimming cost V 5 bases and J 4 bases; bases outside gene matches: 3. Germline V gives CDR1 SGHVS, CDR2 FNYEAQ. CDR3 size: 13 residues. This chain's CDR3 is CASSVTGATEAFF. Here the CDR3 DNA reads TGTGCCAGCAGCGTGACAGGGGCCACTGAAGCTTTCTTT.

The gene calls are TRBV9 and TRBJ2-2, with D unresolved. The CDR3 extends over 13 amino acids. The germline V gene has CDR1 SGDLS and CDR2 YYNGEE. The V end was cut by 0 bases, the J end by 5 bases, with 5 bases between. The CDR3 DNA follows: TGTGCCAGCAGCGTAGATCAGACCGGGGAGCTGTTTTTT. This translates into CASSVDQTGELFF.

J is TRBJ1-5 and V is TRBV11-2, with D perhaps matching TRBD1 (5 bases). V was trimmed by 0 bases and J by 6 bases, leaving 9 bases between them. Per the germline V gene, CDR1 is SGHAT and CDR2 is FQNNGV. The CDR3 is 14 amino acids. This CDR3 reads CASSLEGGSQPQHF. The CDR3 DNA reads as TGTGCCAGCAGCTTAGAGGGGGGAAGTCAGCCCCAGCATTTT.

As DNA, the CDR3 is TGTGCCACCAGCATCGACAGGGGGCTTGCAAGTACCTTC. Translated, it gives CATSIDRGLASTF. This chain uses TRBV15 with TRBJ1-2, with 10 bases aligning to TRBD1. Germline V gene data show CDR1 as LNHNV and CDR2 as YYDKDF (reference sequence). This CDR3 comprises 13 residues. The V gene end was trimmed by 4 bases and the J gene end by 14 bases; junction bases not matched to a gene: 10.

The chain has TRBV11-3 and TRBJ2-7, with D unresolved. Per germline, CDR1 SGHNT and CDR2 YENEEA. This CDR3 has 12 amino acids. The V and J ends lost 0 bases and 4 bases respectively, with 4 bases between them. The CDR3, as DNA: TGTGCCAGCAGCTTAGACGGTTACGAGCAGTACTTC. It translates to CASSLDGYEQYF. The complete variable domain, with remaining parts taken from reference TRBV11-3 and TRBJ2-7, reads EAGVVQSPRYKIIEKKQPVAFWCNPISGHNTLYWYLQNLGQGPELLIRYENEEAVDDSQLPKDRFSAERLKGVDSTLKIQPAELGDSAVYLCASSLDGYEQYFGPGTRLTVT.